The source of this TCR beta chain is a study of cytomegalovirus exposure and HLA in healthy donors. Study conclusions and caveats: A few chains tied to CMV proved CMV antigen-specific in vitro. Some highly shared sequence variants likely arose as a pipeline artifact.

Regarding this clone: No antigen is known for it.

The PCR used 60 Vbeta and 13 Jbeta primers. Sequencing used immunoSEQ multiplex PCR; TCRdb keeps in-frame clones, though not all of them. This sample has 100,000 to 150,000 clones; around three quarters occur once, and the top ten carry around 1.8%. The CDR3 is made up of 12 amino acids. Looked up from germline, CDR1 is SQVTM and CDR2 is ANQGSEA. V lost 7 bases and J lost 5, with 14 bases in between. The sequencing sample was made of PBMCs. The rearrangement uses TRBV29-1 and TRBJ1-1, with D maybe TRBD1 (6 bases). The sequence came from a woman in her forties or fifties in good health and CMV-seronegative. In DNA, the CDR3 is TGCAGCGAAGAGACAGGAGTAACTGAAGCTTTCTTT. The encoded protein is CSEETGVTEAFF.